What follows are 6 T cell receptor beta chains derived from one specimen sequenced in a study of T cell repertoires in cytomegalovirus infection. TCRdb fed the reads into MiXCR, producing one record per CDR3 protein. The sample comprises almost 500,000 distinct CDR3 sequences, 11% of which are singletons, and roughly 10% rests with the top ten. Sequenced: PBMCs. The receptors were sampled from a human donor in good health (CMV status not recorded). Some clones in this sample may be carry-over from other donors' samples.

This clonotype has ten or more counts. This chain connects TRBV7-9 to TRBJ2-2, with TRBD2 as a possible D gene (6 bases). V was pared by 5 bases and J by 0 bases, with 16 bases between. CDR1 SEHNR and CDR2 FQNEAQ come from the germline V gene (reference sequence). The CDR3 has 17 amino acids. CDR3 nucleotides: TGTGCCAGCAGCCCCTCTGATGGGAGGCCGAACACCGGGGAGCTGTTTTTT. Translating it yields CASSPSDGRPNTGELFF.

This clonotype showed up many times. This rearrangement joins TRBV7-9 to TRBJ1-1; TRBD1 matches at 7 bases. V trimming: 6 bases; J trimming: 4 bases; junction bases outside the gene matches: 5. The CDR3 extends over 13 amino acids. Germline V gene lookup returns CDR1 SEHNR and CDR2 FQNEAQ (reference sequence). This CDR3 reads CASRRGLGTEAFF. The CDR3 DNA follows: TGTGCCAGCAGGAGGGGGCTGGGCACTGAAGCTTTCTTT.

This clonotype was seen many times. The rearrangement uses TRBV11-2 and TRBJ1-2, with D possibly matching TRBD1 (5 bases). The V and J ends lost 3 bases and 3 bases respectively, with 11 bases between them. Germline V gene lookup returns CDR1 SGHAT and CDR2 FQNNGV. The length of the CDR3 is 14 residues. The CDR3, as DNA: TGTGCCAGCAGCTTTACCCAGACAGACTATGGCTACACCTTC. Amino acid sequence: CASSFTQTDYGYTF.

At least ten counts were recorded for this clonotype. The CDR3 loop reads CASSVTASNYGYTF. Here the CDR3 DNA reads TGTGCCAGCAGTGTGACGGCTTCTAACTATGGCTACACCTTC. The gene calls are TRBV2 and TRBJ1-2; D not certain. Germline-derived CDR1 and CDR2 are SNHLY and FYNNEI. Trimming stripped 4 bases from V and 0 bases from J, with 9 bases between. The CDR3 contains 14 residues.

This clonotype was found a few times. The chain links TRBV12-3 or TRBV12-4 to TRBJ2-2; 9 bases align to TRBD1. The J segment lost 7 bases and the V segment lost 5 bases, leaving 11 bases of the junction unmatched. The CDR3 extends over 16 amino acids. In nucleotides, the CDR3 is TGTGCCAGCAGTCCGGGACAGGGAGAAGAGATCGGGGAGCTGTTTTTT. It yields the protein CASSPGQGEEIGELFF.

On this clonotype itself: A much larger clone is a single base away; this may be a read error. The V and J genes are TRBV27 and TRBJ2-1; perhaps TRBD2 as D (5 bases). Germline loops: CDR1 MNHEY, CDR2 SMNVEV (reference sequence). CDR3 length: 14 residues. The DNA for the CDR3 is TGTGCCTGCAGTTCACTAGGCGGGTACAATGAGCAGTTCTTC. Translated, it gives CACSSLGGYNEQFF.